The clone carrying this T cell receptor beta chain was observed at least ten times. The data stem from a study of molecular identifiers for immune sequencing clone quantification. Each CDR3 protein gets one entry after TCRdb re-called the PCR reads with MiXCR. The sample has about 500,000 distinct CDR3 sequences, roughly 25% seen once. Naive CD8 sequencing libraries were generated from approximately 20,000 to 1,000,000 sorted cells, with 10%, 30% or 50% RNA as input. The germline CDR1 and CDR2 sequences are SGHRS and YFSETQ. CDR3 size: 15 residues. After removal of 2 bases from V and 1 base from J, the junction contained 3 bases not matched to a gene.

The receptor was isolated from a human donor in good health. Some libraries in this study had Jurkat cell RNA spiked in. Sequencing input: naive CD8+ T cells from blood, with Jurkat cell RNA spiked in. Subset in this sample: FACS-sorted CD8+CD4-CCR7+CD45RA+ naive T cells. The chain uses TRBV5-1 and TRBJ2-3; 8 bases line up with TRBD1. CDR3 region: CASSFQGAGTDTQYF. The CDR3 nucleotides are TGCGCCAGCAGCTTCCAGGGGGCAGGCACAGATACGCAGTATTTT.